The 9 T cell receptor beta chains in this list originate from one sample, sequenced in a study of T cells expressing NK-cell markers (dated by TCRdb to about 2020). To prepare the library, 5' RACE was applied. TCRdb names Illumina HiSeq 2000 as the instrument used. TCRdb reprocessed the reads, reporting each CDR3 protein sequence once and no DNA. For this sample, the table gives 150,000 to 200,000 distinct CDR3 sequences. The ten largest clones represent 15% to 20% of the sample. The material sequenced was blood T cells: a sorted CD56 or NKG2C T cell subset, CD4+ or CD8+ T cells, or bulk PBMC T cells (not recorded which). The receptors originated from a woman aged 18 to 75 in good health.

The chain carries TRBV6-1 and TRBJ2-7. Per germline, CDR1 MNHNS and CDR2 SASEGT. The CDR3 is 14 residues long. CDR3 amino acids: CASSEASNSYEQYF.

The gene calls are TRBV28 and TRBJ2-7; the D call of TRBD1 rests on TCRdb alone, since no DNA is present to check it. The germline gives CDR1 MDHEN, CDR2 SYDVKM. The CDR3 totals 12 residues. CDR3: CAIQGTRYEQYF.

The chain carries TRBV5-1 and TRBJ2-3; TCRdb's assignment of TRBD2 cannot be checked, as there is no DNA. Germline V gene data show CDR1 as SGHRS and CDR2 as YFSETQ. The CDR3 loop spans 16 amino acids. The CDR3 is CASSLGTSGGTDTQYF.

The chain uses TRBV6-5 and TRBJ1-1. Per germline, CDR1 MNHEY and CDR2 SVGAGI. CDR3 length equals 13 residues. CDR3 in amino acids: CASSYSRTTEAFF.

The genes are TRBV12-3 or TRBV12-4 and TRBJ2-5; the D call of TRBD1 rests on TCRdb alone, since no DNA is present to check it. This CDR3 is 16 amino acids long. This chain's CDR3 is CASTPRPGRGQETQYF.

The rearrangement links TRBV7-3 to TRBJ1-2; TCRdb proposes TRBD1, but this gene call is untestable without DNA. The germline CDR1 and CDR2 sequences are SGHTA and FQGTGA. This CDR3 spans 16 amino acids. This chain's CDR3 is CASSPLGGHSIYGYTF.

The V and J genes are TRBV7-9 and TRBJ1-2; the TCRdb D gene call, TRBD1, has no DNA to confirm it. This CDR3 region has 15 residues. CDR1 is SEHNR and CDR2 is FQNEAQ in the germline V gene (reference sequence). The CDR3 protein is CASSSGGTALYGYTF.

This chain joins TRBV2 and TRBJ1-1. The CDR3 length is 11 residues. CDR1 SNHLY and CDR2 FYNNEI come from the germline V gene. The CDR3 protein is CASEGNTEAFF.

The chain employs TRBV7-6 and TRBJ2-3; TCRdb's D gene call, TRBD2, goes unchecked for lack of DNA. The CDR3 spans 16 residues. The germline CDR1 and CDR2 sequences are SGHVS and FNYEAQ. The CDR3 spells CASSALTSGRTDTQYF. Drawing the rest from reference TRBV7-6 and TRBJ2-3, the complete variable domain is GAGVSQSPRYKVTKRGQDVALRCDPISGHVSLYWYRQALGQGPEFLTYFNYEAQQDKSGLPNDRFSAERPEGSISTLTIQRTEQRDSAMYRCASSALTSGRTDTQYFGPGTRLTVL.